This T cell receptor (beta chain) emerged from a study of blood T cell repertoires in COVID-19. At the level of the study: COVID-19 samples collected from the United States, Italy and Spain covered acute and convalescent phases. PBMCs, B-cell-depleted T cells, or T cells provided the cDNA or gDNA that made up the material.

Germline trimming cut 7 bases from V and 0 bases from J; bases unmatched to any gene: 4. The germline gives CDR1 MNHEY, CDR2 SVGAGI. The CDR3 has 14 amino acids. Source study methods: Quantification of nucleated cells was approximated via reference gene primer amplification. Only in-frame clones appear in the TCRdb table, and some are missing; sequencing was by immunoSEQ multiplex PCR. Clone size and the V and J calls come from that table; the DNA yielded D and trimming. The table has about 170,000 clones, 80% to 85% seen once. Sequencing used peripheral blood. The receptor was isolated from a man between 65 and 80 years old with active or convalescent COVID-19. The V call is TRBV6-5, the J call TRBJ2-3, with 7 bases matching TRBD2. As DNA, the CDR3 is TGTGCCAGCATTAGTAGCGGGAGCACAGATACGCAGTATTTT. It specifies CASISSGSTDTQYF.